The 3 T cell receptor beta chains presented below share a single source sample, sequenced in a study of blood T cell repertoires in COVID-19 (TCRdb year 2020). Library construction relied on the immunoSEQ multiplex PCR assay. The clones in this table, taken by TCRdb from immuneACCESS, are in-frame only. Not every clone is retained; where verified, under half of the shortfall comes from an unresolved V gene, and the cause of the rest is unknown. Recorded for this sample are some 100,000 clones; around 90% of them occurred a single time. The top ten constitute around 4.9% of the sample. The specimen sequenced was peripheral blood. Receptors were obtained from a woman of 80 years or more with active COVID-19.

V usage is TRBV18 and J usage is TRBJ2-1, with TRBD2 matching over 13 bases. Germline CDR1 KGHSH, CDR2 LQKENI. The CDR3 sequence is 17 residues long. V was clipped by 6 bases and J by 4 bases; unmatched bases: 9. The CDR3 DNA reads as TGTGCCAGCTCCGGGGGGACTAGCGGGGAAGCTTACAATGAGCAGTTCTTC. It translates to CASSGGTSGEAYNEQFF.

The chain joins TRBV18 to TRBJ2-7, with 10 bases matching TRBD2. The CDR3 has 15 residues. In germline, CDR1 is KGHSH, CDR2 LQKENI. V gave up 5 bases and J gave up 7 bases; unmatched junction bases: 11. The CDR3 nucleotides read TGTGCCAGCTCAGCTCTAGCGGGAGAGTACCGGGAGCAGTACTTC. Protein product: CASSALAGEYREQYF. Combining the CDR3 with reference TRBV18 and TRBJ2-7 gives the whole variable domain NAGVMQNPRHLVRRRGQEARLRCSPMKGHSHVYWYRQLPEEGLKFMVYLQKENIIDESGMPKERFSAEFPKEGPSILRIQQVVRGDSAAYFCASSALAGEYREQYFGPGTRLTVT.

J is TRBJ1-4 and V is TRBV29-1, with 7 bases identical to TRBD1. CDR1 is SQVTM, CDR2 ANQGSEA, per germline. This CDR3 has 15 residues. Trimming removed 6 bases from V and 4 bases from J; junction bases left unmatched: 11. Written as DNA, the CDR3 is TGCAGCGTAACCAAGGGGGCCAGGGGTAATGAAAAACTGTTTTTT. Its translation: CSVTKGARGNEKLFF.